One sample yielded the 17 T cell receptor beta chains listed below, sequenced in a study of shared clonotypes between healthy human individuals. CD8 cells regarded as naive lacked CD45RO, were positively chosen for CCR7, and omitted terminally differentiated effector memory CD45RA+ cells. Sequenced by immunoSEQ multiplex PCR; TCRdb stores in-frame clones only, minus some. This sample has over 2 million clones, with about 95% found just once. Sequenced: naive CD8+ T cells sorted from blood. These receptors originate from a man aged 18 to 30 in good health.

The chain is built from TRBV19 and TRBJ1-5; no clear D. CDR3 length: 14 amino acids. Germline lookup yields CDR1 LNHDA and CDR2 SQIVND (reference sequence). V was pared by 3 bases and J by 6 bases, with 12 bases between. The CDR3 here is CASSIDRDSQPQHF. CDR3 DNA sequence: TGTGCCAGTAGTATTGATAGGGATAGTCAGCCCCAGCATTTT. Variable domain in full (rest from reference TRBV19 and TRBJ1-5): DGGITQSPKYLFRKEGQNVTLSCEQNLNHDAMYWYRQDPGQGLRLIYYSQIVNDFQKGDIAEGYSVSREKKESFPLTVTSAQKNPTAFYLCASSIDRDSQPQHFGDGTRLSIL.

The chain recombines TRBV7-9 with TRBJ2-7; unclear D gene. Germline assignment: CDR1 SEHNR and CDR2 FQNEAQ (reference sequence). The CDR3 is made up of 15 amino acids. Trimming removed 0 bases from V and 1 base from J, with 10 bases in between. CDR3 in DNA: TGTGCCAGCAGCTTAGCCCGCAGCGAATCCTACGAGCAGTACTTC. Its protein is CASSLARSESYEQYF. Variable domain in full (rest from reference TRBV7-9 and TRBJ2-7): DTGVSQNPRHKITKRGQNVTFRCDPISEHNRLYWYRQTLGQGPEFLTYFQNEAQLEKSRLLSDRFSAERPKGSFSTLEIQRTEQGDSAMYLCASSLARSESYEQYFGPGTRLTVT.

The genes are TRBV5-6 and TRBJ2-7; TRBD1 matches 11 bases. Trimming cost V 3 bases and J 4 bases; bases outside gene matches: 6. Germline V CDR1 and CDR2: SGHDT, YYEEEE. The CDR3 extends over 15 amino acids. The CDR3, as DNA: TGTGCCAGCAGCTCCGACGGACAGGGGGCTTACGAGCAGTACTTC. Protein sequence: CASSSDGQGAYEQYF.

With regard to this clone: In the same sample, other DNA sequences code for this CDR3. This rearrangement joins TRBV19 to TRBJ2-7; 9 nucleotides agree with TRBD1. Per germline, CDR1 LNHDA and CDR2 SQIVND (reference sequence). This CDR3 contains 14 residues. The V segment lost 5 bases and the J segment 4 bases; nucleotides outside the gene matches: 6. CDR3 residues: CASSAGQGSYEQYF. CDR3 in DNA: TGTGCCAGTAGTGCAGGACAGGGGAGTTACGAGCAGTACTTC.

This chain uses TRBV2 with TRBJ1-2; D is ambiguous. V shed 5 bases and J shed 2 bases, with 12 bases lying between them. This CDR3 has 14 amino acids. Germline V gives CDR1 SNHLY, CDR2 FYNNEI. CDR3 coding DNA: TGTGCCAGCAGTAGCGAAGGCTGGAACTATGGCTACACCTTC. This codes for CASSSEGWNYGYTF.

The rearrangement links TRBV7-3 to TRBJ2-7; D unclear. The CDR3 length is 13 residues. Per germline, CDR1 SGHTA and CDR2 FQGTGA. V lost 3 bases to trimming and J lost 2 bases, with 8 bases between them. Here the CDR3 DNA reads TGTGCCAGCAGCTTGGCGGTCACCTACGAGCAGTACTTC. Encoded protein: CASSLAVTYEQYF.

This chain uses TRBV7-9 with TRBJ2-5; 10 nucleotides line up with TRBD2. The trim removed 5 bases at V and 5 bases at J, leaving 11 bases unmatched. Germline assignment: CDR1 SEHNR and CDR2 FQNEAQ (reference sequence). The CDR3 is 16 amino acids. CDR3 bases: TGTGCCAGCAGCCAAAAAAGCGGGAGGGCCGCCGAGACCCAGTACTTC. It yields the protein CASSQKSGRAAETQYF.

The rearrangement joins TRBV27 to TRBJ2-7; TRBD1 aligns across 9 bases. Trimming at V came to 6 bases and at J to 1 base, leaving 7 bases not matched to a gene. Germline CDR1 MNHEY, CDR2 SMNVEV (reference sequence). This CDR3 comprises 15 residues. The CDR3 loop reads CASSDRGIFSYEQYF. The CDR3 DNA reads TGTGCCAGCAGCGACAGGGGGATTTTTTCCTACGAGCAGTACTTC.

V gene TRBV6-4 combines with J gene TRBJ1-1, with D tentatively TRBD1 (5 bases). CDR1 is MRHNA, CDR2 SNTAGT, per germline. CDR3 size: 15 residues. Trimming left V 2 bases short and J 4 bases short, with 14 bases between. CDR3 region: CASSDGSRGITEAFF. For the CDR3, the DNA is TGTGCCAGCAGTGACGGTTCTCGGGGGATCACTGAAGCTTTCTTT.

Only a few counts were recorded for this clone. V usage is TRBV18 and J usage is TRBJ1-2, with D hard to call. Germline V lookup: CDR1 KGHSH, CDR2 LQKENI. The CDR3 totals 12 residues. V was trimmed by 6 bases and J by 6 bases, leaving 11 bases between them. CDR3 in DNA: TGTGCCAGCTCGCCGACCTCAAATGGCTACACCTTC. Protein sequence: CASSPTSNGYTF.

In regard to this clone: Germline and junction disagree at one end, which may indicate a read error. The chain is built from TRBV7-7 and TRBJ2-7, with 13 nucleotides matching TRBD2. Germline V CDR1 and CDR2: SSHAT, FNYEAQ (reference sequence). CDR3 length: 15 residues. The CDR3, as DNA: TGTGCTAGCAGCCTAGGGACTAGCGGGGACTACGAGCAGTACTTC. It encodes CASSLGTSGDYEQYF.

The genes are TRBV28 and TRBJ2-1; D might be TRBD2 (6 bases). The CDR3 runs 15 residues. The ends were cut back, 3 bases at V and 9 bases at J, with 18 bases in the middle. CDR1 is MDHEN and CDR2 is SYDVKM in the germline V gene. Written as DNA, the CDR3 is TGTGCCAGCAGTTTTAGCGGCGGCGGTTGGGGTGAGCAGTTCTTC. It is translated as CASSFSGGGWGEQFF.

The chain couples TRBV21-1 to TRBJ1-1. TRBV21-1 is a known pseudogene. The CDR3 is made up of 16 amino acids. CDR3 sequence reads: CASSKLRIKMNTEAFF. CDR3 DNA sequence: TGTGCCAGCAGCAAACTTCGGATCAAAATGAACACTGAAGCTTTCTTT.

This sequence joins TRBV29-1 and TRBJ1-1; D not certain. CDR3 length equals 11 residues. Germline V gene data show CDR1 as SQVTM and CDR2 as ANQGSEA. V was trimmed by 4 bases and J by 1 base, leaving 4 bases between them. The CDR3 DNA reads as TGCAGCGTTGGTTCGAACACTGAAGCTTTCTTT. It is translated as CSVGSNTEAFF.

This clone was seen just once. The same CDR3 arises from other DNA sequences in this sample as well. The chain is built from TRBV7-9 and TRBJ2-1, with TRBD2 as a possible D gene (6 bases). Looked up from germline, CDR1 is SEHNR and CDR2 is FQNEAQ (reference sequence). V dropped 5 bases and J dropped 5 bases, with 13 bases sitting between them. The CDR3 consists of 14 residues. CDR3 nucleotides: TGTGCCAGCAGCCCCTTGGGAGGTGACAATGAGCAGTTCTTC. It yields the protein CASSPLGGDNEQFF. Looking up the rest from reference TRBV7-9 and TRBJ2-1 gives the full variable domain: DTGVSQNPRHKITKRGQNVTFRCDPISEHNRLYWYRQTLGQGPEFLTYFQNEAQLEKSRLLSDRFSAERPKGSFSTLEIQRTEQGDSAMYLCASSPLGGDNEQFFGPGTRLTVL.

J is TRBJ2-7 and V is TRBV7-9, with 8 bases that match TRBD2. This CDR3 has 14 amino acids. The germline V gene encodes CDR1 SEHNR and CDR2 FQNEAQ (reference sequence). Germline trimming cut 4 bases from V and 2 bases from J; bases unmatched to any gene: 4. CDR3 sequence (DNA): TGTGCCAGCAGCTGGACTAGCCGGGCCTACGAGCAGTACTTC. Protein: CASSWTSRAYEQYF.

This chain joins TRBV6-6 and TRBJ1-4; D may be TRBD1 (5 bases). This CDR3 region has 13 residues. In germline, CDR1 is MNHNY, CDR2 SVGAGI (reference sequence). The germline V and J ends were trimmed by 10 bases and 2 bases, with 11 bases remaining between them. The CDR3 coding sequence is TGTGCCACCCGGGGGAGCACTAATGAAAAACTGTTTTTT. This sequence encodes CATRGSTNEKLFF.